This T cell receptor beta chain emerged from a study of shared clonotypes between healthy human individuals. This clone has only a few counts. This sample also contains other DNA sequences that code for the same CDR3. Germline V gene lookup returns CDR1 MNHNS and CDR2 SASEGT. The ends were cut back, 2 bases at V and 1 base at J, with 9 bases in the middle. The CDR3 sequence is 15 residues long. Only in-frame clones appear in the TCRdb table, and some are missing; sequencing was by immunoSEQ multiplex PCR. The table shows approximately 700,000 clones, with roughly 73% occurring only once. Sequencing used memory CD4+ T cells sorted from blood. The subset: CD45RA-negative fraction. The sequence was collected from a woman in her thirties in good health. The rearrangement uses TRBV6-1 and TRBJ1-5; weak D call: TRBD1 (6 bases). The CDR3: CASSEFRGSNQPQHF. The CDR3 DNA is TGTGCCAGCAGTGAATTCAGGGGCAGCAATCAGCCCCAGCATTTT.